This T cell receptor beta chain was identified in a study of brain T cells in children with intractable seizures. Overall study findings and caveats: Clones missing pre-surgery may reflect undersampling of that blood sample. Patients' HCMV serostatus was unknown; virus specificity rests on CDR3 similarity alone. Top 50 brain clonotypes included both public and private clones.

This clone was observed a few times. Antigen specificity is unknown. The CDR3 spans 14 residues. Between the trimmed V and J ends, which lost 4 bases and 3 bases, there was a span of 11 bases. The germline V gene has CDR1 SGDLS and CDR2 YYNGEE. Clones were read by immunoSEQ multiplex PCR, and TCRdb kept only the in-frame ones, dropping some. Of several thousand clones listed, roughly 73% are singletons. The sequenced cases were selected for having the highest brain T cell transcript signatures. Before surgery, patients took at least one anti-epileptic drug. The chain couples TRBV9 to TRBJ1-3, with D perhaps matching TRBD1 (5 bases). This material consisted of resected brain tissue, taken at surgery. The clonotype comes from a boy in the first two years of life with tuberous sclerosis and intractable seizures. Here the CDR3 reads CASSPPGNGNTIYF. The CDR3 nucleotides are TGTGCCAGCAGCCCTCCAGGGAATGGAAACACCATATATTTT.